Sequencing of this T cell receptor (beta chain) was carried out in a study of cytomegalovirus exposure and HLA in healthy donors. In the PCR, 60 Vbeta and 13 Jbeta primers were used. Produced via immunoSEQ multiplex PCR; TCRdb's table is partial and in-frame only. The clone table shows about 88,000 clones, with the ten largest holding about 5.9%. CDR1 is MNHEY, CDR2 SVGAGI, per germline. V dropped 2 bases and J dropped 8; count of bases not matched to a gene: 9. The CDR3 loop spans 15 amino acids. On this clone: Its antigen remains unidentified.

Study-wide findings and caveats: The authors reported that TCR beta sequences could predict HLA-A and HLA-B alleles. These predictions were accurate for most subjects in the first cohort. For cytomegalovirus status, the classifier reportedly gave diagnoses with high specificity and sensitivity.

The chain couples TRBV6-5 to TRBJ1-1; TRBD1 matches at 9 bases. Input material: PBMCs. The receptor was isolated from a girl aged 10 to 17 in good health and CMV-seropositive. DNA of the CDR3: TGTGCCAGCAGTTACGGGACAGGGAGGTCTCGGGAAGCTTTCTTT. It specifies CASSYGTGRSREAFF.